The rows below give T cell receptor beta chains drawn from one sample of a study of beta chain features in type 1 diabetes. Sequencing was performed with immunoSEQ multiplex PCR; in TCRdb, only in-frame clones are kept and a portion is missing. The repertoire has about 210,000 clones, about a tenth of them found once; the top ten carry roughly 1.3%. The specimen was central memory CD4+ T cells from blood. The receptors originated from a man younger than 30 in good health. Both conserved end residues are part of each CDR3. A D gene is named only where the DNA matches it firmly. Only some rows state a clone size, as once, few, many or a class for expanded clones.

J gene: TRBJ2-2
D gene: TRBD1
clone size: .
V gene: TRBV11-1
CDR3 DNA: TGTGCCAGCAGCCACCCCCGGGACAGGGTAGCCGGGGAGCTGTTTTTT
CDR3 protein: CASSHPRDRVAGELFF

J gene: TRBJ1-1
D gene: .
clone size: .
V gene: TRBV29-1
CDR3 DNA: TGCAGCGTTCTGGGGCTGAACACTGAAGCTTTCTTT
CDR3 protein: CSVLGLNTEAFF

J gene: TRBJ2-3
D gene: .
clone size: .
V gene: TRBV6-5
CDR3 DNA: TGTGCCAGCAGTGACGCCCGGACGCATACGCAGTATTTT
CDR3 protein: CASSDARTHTQYF

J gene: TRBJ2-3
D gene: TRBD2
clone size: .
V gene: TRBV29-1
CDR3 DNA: TGCAGCGTTGGCCAGGGACTAGCGTTAACAGATACGCAGTATTTT
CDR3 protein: CSVGQGLALTDTQYF

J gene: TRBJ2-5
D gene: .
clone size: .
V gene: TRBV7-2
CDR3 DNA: TGTGCCAGCAGCTTAGAAGGTCCAGGGGCTGGCCAAGAGACCCAGTACTTC
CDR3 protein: CASSLEGPGAGQETQYF

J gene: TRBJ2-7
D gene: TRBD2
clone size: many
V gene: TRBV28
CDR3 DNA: TGTGCCAGCAGTCCTTTAGGACTAGCGGGAGGGCTGAAGGAGCAGTACTTC
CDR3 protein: CASSPLGLAGGLKEQYF

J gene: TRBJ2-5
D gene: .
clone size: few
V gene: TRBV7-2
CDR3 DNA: TGTGCCAGCAGCTTAGATAGGGGAGATCAAGAGACCCAGTACTTC
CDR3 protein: CASSLDRGDQETQYF

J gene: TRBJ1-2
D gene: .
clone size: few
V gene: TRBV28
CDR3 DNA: TGTGCCAGCAGTTTAGGGGCTAACTATGGCTACACCTTC
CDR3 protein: CASSLGANYGYTF

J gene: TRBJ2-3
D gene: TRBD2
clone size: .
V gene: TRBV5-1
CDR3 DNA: TGCGCCAGCAGCCTCGGGACTAGCGGGAGGATGGATACGCAGTATTTT
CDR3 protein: CASSLGTSGRMDTQYF

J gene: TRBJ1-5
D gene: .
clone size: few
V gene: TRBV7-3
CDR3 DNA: TGTGCCAGCAGCTTAAGCCAGCCTGGTCAGCCCCAGCATTTT
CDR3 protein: CASSLSQPGQPQHF

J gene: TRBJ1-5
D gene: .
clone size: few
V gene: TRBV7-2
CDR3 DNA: TGTGCCAGCAGCTTTATGGGGGGGTTTGGCAATCAGCCCCAGCATTTT
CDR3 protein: CASSFMGGFGNQPQHF

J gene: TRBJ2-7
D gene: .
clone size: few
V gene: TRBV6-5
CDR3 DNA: TGTGCCAGCAGCCCGCCCGGCAGAGAATACGAGCAGTACTTC
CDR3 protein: CASSPPGREYEQYF

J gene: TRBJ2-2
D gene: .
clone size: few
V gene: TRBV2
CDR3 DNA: TGTGCCAGCGTCTGGGGGGCTGTCGACACCGGGGAGCTGTTTTTT
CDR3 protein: CASVWGAVDTGELFF

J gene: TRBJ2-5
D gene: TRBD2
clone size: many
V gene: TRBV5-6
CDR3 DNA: TGTGCCAGCAGCTTGATCCTAGCGGGACAAGAGACCCAGTACTTC
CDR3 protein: CASSLILAGQETQYF

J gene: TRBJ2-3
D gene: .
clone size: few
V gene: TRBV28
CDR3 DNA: TGTGCCAGCAGTTTAGGTGCCACAGATACGCAGTATTTT
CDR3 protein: CASSLGATDTQYF

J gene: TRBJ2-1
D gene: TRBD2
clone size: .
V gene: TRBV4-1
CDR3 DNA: TGCGCCAGCAGCCAAACTAGCGGGAGTTGGAGCTCCTACAATGAGCAGTTCTTC
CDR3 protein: CASSQTSGSWSSYNEQFF

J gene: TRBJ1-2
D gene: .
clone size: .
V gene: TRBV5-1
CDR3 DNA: TGCGCCAGCAGACCGACAGGTGGGAATAACTATGGCTACACCTTC
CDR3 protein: CASRPTGGNNYGYTF

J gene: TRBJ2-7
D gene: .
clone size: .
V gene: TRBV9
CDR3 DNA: TGTGCCAGCAGCGCCGGAGGGCCGTTGGGACAGCAGTACTTC
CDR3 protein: CASSAGGPLGQQYF

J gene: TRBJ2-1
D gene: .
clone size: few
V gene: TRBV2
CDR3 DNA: TGTGCCAGCAGTACCCGACAGGGAGGCACCTACAATGAGCAGTTCTTC
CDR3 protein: CASSTRQGGTYNEQFF

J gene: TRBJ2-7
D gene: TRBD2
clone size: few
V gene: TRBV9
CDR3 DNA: TGTGCCAGCAGCGCAACTAGCGCGAATCGCGAGCAGTACTTC
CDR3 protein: CASSATSANREQYF

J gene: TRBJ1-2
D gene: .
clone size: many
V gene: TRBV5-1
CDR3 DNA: TGCGCCAGCAGCTACAGCTCGGCAATTCAGTCCGGCTACACCTTC
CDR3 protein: CASSYSSAIQSGYTF

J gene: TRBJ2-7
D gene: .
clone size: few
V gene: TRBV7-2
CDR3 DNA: TGTGCCAGCAGCTGGACCGGGACGGATTCCTACGAGCAGTACTTC
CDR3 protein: CASSWTGTDSYEQYF

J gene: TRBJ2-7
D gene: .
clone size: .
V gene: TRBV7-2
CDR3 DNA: TGTGCCAGCAGCTCCCGGGGAATGGCGGGGTCATACGAGCAGTACTTC
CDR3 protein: CASSSRGMAGSYEQYF

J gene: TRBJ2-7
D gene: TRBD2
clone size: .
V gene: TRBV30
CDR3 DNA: TGTGCCTGGAGTGTACAGATTAGCGGGAATTACGAGCAGTACTTC
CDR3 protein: CAWSVQISGNYEQYF

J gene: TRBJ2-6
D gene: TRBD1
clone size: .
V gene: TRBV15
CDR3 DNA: TGTGCCACCAGCAGAGATTGGGGTGAGGGACAGAGCTCTGGGGCCAACGTCCTGACTTTC
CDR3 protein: CATSRDWGEGQSSGANVLTF

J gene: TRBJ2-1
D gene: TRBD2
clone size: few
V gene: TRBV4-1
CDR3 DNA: TGCGCCAGCAGCCAAGGGCTAGCGGGAGAAAATGAGCAGTTCTTC
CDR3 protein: CASSQGLAGENEQFF

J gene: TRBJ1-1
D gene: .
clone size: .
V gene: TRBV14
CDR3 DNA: TGTGCCAGCAGCCAACCTTCGACAGTGAACACTGAAGCTTTCTTT
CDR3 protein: CASSQPSTVNTEAFF

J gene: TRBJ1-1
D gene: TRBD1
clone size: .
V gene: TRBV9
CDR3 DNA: TGTGCCAGCACCCGGGACAGTCGGAACACTGAAGCTTTCTTT
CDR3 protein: CASTRDSRNTEAFF

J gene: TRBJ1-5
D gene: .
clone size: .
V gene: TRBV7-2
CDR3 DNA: TGTGCCAGCAGCCGACAGAGCAATCAGCCCCAGCATTTT
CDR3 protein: CASSRQSNQPQHF

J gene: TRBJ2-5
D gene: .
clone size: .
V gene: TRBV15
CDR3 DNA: TGTGCCACCAGCAGCCGACAGGGAATGGATTCGGGCGGGGTCCCCCAGTACTTC
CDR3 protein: CATSSRQGMDSGGVPQYF

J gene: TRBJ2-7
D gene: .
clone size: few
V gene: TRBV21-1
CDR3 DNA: TGTGCCAGCAGCAAAGCTGGACGTCCGAGCGAGCAGTACTTC
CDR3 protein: CASSKAGRPSEQYF

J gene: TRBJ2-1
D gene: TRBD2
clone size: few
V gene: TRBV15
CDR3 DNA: TGTGCCACCAGCGGTCGAGAGGGACTAGGGGCCTACAATGAGCAGTTCTTC
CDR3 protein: CATSGREGLGAYNEQFF

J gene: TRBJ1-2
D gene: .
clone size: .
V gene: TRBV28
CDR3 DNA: TGTGCCAGCAACCCCGGGGGCTACTATGGCTACACCTTC
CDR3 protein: CASNPGGYYGYTF

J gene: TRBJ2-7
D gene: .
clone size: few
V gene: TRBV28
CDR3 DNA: TGTGCCAGCGAAAAGAGGGGCTACGAGCAGTACTTC
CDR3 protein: CASEKRGYEQYF

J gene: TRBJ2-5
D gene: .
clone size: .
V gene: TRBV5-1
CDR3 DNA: TGCGCCAGCAGCTTAAGAATACAAGAGACCCAGTACTTC
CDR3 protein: CASSLRIQETQYF

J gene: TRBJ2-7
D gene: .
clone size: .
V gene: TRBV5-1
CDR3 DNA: TGCGCCAGCAGCGTCAGGGACGTCGACGAGCAGTACTTC
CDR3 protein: CASSVRDVDEQYF

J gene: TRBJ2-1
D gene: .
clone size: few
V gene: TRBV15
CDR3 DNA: TGTGCCACCAGCAGAGTGGCCCTAGGGGACAATGAGCAGTTCTTC
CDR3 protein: CATSRVALGDNEQFF

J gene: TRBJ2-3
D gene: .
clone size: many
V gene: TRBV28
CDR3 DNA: TGTGCCAGCAGGCCCTCCGGTGGGTCTTACACAGATACGCAGTATTTT
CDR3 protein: CASRPSGGSYTDTQYF

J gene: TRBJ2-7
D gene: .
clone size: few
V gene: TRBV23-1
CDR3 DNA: TGCGCCAGCAGTCAATTTCCCAGCGGGCAGTACTTC
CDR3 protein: CASSQFPSGQYF

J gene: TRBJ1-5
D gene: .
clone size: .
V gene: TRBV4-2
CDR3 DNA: TGTGCCAGCAGCCAAGCAGAGAATCAGCCCCAGCATTTT
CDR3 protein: CASSQAENQPQHF

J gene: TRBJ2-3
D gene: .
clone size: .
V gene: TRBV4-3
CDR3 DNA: TGCGCCAGCAGCCAAGACGGGGTCCGGGATACGCAGTATTTT
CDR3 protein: CASSQDGVRDTQYF

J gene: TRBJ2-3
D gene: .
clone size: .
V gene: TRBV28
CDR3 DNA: TGTGCCAGCAAACACCTACAGGGTCGGGGCACAGATACGCAGTATTTT
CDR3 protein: CASKHLQGRGTDTQYF

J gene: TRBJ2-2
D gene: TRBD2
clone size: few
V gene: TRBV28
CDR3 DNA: TGTGCCAGCAGTTTCCCCCTCGCAGCGGGAGGGAACACCGGGGAGCTGTTTTTT
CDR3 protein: CASSFPLAAGGNTGELFF

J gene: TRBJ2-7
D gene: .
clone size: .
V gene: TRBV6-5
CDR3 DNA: TGTGCCAGCAGTCCGGAGGGCCCGTACGAGCAGTACTTC
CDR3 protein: CASSPEGPYEQYF

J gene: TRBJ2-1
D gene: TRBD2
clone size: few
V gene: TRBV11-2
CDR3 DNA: TGTGCCAGCAGCTTCGTGGGCGGGAGGAGAAACAATGAGCAGTTCTTC
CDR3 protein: CASSFVGGRRNNEQFF

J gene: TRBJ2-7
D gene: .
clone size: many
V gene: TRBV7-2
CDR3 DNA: TGTGCCAGCAGCTTAACCGGGCGAGCCTACGAGCAGTACTTC
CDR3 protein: CASSLTGRAYEQYF

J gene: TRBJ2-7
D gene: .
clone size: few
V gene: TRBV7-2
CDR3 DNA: TGTGCCAGCACCGAATTGGGGGGACAGAGCTCCTACGAGCAGTACTTC
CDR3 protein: CASTELGGQSSYEQYF

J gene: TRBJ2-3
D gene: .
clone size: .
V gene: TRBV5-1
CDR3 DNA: TGCGCCAGCAGCTTGAACTTTAGGGGGGCTAGCACAGATACGCAGTATTTT
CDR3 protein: CASSLNFRGASTDTQYF

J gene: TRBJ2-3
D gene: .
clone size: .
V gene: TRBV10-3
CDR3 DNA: TGTGCCATCAGTGAAATGGGGCTGGGCACAGATACGCAGTATTTT
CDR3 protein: CAISEMGLGTDTQYF

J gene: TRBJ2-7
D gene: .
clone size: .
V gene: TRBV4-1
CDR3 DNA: TGCGCCAGCAGCCCTAGGCGGGACAGAGCCTACGAGCAGTACTTC
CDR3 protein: CASSPRRDRAYEQYF

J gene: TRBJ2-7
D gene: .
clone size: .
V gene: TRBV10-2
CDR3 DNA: TGCGCCAGCAGTGAGTCGGGAGTCCCCTACGAGCAGTACTTC
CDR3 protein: CASSESGVPYEQYF

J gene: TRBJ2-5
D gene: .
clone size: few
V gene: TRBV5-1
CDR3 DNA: TGCGCCAGCAGCTCAACCCCACAAGAGACCCAGTACTTC
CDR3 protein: CASSSTPQETQYF

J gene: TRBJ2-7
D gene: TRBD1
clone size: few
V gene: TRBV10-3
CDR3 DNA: TGTGCCATCAGAGGTGACAGGGGCGCCGACGAGCAGTACTTC
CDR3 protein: CAIRGDRGADEQYF

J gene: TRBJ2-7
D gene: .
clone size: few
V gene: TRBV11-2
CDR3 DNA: TGTGCCAGCAGCTTAGAGACAGCGATCTACGAGCAGTACTTC
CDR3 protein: CASSLETAIYEQYF

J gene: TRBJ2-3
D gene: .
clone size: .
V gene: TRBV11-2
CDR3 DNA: TGTGCCAGCAGCTTAGGCTTCCGGACGGATACGCAGTATTTT
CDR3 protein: CASSLGFRTDTQYF

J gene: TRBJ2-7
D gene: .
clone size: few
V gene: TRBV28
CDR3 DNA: TGTGCCAGCAGTTTAGGGACAAATACCTACGAGCAGTACTTC
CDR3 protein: CASSLGTNTYEQYF

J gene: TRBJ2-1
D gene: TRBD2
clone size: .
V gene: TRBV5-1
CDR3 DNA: TGCGCCAGCAGCTTAGAACTAGCGGGAGCCTATGAGCAGTTCTTC
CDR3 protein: CASSLELAGAYEQFF

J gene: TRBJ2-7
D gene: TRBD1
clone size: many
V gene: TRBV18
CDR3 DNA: TGTGCCAGCTCACCTCTAACAGGGGGCGGCCACGAGCAGTACTTC
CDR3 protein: CASSPLTGGGHEQYF

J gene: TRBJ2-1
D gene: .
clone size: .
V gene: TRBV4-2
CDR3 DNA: TGTGCCAGCAGCCAAGAAAGAGGCAATGAGCAGTTCTTC
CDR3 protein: CASSQERGNEQFF